The 2 T cell receptor beta chains below come from one sample, sequenced in a study of cytomegalovirus exposure and HLA in healthy donors. A multiplex PCR was run with 60 Vbeta primers and 13 Jbeta primers. Profiled with immunoSEQ multiplex PCR; TCRdb holds only in-frame clones, not every one. This sample has about 88,000 clones, with 80% to 90% found just once. Sequencing was done on a sample of PBMCs. Every receptor here comes from a young man in good health and CMV-seronegative.

The rearrangement uses TRBV29-1 and TRBJ2-3; 11 bases match TRBD2. After removal of 6 bases from V and 2 bases from J, the junction contained 7 bases not matched to a gene. CDR3 length equals 15 residues. Germline V gene sequence: CDR1 SQVTM, CDR2 ANQGSEA. CDR3 region: CSVEGLADNTDTQYF. In nucleotides, the CDR3 is TGCAGCGTCGAGGGACTAGCGGATAACACAGATACGCAGTATTTT.

The V gene is TRBV27, the J gene TRBJ2-1; 10 positions agree with TRBD2. This CDR3 spans 17 amino acids. J gave up 8 bases and V 4 bases, and 14 bases lay outside the gene matches. The germline CDR1 and CDR2 sequences are MNHEY and SMNVEV (reference sequence). CDR3 sequence reads: CASSYGRLAGETYEQFF. CDR3 nucleotide sequence: TGTGCCAGCAGTTATGGGCGTCTAGCGGGAGAAACCTATGAGCAGTTCTTC.